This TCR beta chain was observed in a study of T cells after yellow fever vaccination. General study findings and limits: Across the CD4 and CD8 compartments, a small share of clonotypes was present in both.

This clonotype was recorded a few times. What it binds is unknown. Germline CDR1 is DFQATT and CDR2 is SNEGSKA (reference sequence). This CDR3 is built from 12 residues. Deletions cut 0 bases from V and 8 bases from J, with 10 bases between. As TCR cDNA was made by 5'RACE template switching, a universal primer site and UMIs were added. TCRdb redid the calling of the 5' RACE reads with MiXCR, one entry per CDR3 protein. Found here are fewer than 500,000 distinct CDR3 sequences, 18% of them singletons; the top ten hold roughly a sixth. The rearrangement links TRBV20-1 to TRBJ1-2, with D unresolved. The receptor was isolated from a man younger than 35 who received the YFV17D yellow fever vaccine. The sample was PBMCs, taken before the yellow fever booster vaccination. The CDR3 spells CSARDYFEGYTF. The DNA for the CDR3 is TGCAGTGCTAGAGACTATTTCGAGGGCTACACCTTC.